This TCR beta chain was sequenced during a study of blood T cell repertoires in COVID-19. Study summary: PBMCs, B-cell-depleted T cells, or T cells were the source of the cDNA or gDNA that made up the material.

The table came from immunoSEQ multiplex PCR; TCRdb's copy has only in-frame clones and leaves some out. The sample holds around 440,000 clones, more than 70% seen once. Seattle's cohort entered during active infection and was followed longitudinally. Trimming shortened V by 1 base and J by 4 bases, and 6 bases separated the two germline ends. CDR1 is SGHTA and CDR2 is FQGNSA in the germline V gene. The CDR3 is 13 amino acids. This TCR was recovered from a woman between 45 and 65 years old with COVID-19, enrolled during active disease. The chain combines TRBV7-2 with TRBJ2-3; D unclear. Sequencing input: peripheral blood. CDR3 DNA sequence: TGTGCCAGCAGCTTAGGCGGAGCAGATACGCAGTATTTT. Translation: CASSLGGADTQYF.